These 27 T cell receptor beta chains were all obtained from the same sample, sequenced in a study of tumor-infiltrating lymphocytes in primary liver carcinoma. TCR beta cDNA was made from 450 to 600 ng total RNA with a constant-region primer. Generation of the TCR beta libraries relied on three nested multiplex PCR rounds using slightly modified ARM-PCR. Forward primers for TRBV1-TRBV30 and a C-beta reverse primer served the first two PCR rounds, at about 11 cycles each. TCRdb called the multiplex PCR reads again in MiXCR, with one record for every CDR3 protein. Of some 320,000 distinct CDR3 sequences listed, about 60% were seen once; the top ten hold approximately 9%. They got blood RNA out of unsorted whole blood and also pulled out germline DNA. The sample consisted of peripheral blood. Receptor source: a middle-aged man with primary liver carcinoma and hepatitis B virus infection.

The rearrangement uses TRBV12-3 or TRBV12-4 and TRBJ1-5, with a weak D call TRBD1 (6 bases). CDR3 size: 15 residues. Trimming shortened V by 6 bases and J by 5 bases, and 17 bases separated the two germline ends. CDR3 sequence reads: CASSLNTGWDQPQHF. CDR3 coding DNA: TGTGCCAGCAGCCTGAACACAGGGTGGGATCAGCCCCAGCATTTT.

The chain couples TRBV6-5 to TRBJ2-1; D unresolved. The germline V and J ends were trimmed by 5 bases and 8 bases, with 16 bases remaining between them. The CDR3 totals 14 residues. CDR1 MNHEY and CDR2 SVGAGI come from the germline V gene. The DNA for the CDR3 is TGTGCCAGCAGTGCAAGTGTCATGTCCCATGAGCAGTTCTTC. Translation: CASSASVMSHEQFF.

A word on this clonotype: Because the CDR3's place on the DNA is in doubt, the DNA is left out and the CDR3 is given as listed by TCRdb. The CDR3 is CASSQDTSAPGDYAF. This chain uses TRBV4-1 with TRBJ1-2; whether TRBD1, the table's D call, matches the DNA was not checked. Germline values: CDR1 MGHRA, CDR2 YSYEKL. The CDR3 sequence runs 15 residues, both termini included.

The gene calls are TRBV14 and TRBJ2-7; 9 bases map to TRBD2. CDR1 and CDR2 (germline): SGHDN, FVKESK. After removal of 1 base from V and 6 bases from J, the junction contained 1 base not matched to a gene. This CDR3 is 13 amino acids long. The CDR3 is CASSQVREGEQYF. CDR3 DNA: TGTGCCAGCAGCCAAGTGCGGGAGGGCGAGCAGTACTTC.

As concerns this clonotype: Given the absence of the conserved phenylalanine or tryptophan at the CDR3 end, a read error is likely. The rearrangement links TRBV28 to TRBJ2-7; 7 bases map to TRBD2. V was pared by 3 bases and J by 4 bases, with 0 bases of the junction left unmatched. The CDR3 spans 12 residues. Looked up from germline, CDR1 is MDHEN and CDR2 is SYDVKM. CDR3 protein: CASSFGRYEQYL. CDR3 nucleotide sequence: TGTGCCAGCAGTTTCGGGAGGTACGAGCAGTACCTC.

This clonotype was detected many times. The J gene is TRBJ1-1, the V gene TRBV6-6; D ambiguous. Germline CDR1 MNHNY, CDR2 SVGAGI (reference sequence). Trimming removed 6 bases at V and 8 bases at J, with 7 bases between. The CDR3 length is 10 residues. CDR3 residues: CASSRQEAFF. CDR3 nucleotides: TGTGCCAGCAGCCGCCAAGAAGCTTTCTTT.

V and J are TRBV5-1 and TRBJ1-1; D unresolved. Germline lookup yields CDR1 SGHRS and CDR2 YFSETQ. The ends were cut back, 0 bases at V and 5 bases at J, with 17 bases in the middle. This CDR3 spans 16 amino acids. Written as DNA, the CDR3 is TGCGCCAGCAGCTTGGCCGACGGATGCAGACATACTGAAGCTTTCTTT. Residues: CASSLADGCRHTEAFF. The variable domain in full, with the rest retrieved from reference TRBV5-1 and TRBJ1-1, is KAGVTQTPRYLIKTRGQQVTLSCSPISGHRSVSWYQQTPGQGLQFLFEYFSETQRNKGNFPGRFSGRQFSNSRSEMNVSTLELGDSALYLCASSLADGCRHTEAFFGQGTRLTVV.

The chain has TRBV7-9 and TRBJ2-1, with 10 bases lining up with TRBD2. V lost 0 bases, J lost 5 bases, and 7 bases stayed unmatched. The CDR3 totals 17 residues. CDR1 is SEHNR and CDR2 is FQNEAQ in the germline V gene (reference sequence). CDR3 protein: CASSLAHTSGIHNEQFF. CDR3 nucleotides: TGTGCCAGCAGCTTAGCCCATACTAGCGGGATTCACAATGAGCAGTTCTTC.

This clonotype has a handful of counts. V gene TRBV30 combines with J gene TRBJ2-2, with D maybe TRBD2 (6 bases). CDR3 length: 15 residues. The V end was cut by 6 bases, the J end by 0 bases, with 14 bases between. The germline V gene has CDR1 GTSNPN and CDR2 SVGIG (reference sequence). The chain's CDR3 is CACRPSDANTGELFF. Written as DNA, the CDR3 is TGTGCCTGTCGGCCTAGCGACGCGAACACCGGGGAGCTGTTTTTT.

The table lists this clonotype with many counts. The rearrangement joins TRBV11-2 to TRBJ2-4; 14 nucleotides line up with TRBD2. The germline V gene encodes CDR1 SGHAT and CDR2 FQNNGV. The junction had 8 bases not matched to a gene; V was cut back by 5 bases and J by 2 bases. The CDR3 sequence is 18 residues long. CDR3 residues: CASSLRLAGGVPKNIQYF. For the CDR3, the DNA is TGTGCCAGCAGCCTACGACTAGCGGGAGGGGTACCCAAAAACATTCAGTACTTC.

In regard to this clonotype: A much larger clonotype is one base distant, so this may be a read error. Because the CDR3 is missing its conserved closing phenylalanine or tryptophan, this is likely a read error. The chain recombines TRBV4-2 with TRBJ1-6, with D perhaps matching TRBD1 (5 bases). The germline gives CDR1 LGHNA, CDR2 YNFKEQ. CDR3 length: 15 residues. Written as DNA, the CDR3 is TGCGCCAGCAGCCAAGATGGGGCAGGACACTCACCCCTCCACATT. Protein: CASSQDGAGHSPLHI.

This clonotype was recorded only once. The chain's CDR3 is CASALGGGPLETQYF. CDR3 coding DNA: TGTGCCAGCGCCCTTGGGGGAGGGCCTCTGGAGACCCAGTACTTC. This chain uses TRBV28 with TRBJ2-5; TRBD2 agrees at 7 bases. The CDR3 runs 15 residues. Trimming removed 8 bases from V and 5 bases from J; junction bases left unmatched: 14. CDR1 MDHEN and CDR2 SYDVKM come from the germline V gene.

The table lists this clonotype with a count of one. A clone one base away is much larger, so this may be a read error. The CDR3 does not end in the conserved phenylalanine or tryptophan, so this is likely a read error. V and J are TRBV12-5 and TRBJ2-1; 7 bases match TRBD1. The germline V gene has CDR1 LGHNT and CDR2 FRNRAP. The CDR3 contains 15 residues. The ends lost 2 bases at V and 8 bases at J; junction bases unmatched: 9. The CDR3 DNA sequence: TGTGCTAGTGGTTTGAAAGGGGGCGATGCCTATGAGCAGTTCGTC. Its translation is CASGLKGGDAYEQFV.

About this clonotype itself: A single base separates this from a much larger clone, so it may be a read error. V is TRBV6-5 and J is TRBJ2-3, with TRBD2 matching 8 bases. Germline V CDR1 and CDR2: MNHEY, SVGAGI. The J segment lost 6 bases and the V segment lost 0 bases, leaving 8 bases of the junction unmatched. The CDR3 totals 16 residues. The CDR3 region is CASSYSTPAGVDTQYF. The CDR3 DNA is TGTGCCAGCAGTTACTCGACGCCAGCGGGAGTTGATACGCAGTATTTT.

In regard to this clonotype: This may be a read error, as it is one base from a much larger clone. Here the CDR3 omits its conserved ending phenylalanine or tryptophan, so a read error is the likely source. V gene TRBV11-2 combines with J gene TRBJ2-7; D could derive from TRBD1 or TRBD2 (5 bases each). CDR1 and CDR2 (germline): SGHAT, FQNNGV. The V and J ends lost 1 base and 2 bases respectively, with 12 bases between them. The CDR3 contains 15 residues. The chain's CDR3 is CASSLAGTPTYEQYL. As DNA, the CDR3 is TGTGCCAGCAGCTTAGCTGGGACCCCAACCTACGAGCAGTACCTC.

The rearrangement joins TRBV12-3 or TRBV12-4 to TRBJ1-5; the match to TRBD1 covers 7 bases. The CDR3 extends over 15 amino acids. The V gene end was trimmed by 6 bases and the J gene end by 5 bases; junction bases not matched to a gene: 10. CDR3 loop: CASSNTDRAHQPQHF. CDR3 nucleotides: TGTGCCAGCAGCAATACAGACAGGGCCCATCAGCCCCAGCATTTT.

In DNA, the CDR3 is TGTGCCAGCATGATTCCCGGATCACCCCTCCACTTT. Translation: CASMIPGSPLHF. V is TRBV11-1 and J is TRBJ1-6, with no clear D. The CDR3 loop spans 12 amino acids. V shed 7 bases and J shed 10 bases, with 11 bases lying between them. Germline loops: CDR1 SGHAT, CDR2 FQDESV (reference sequence).

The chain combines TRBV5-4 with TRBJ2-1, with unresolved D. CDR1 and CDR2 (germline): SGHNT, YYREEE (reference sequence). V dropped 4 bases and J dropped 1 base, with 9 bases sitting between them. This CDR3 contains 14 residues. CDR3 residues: CASSPGPSYNEQFF. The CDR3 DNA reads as TGTGCCAGCAGCCCCGGTCCTTCCTACAATGAGCAGTTCTTC. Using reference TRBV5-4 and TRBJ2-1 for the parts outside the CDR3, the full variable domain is ETGVTQSPTHLIKTRGQQVTLRCSSQSGHNTVSWYQQALGQGPQFIFQYYREEENGRGNFPPRFSGLQFPNYSSELNVNALELDDSALYLCASSPGPSYNEQFFGPGTRLTVL.

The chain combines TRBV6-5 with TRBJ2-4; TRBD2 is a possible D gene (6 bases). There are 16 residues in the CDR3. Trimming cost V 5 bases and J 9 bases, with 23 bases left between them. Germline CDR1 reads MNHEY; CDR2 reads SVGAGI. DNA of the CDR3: TGTGCCAGCAGTCGACTAGTGGGAGGTTTCAAAGGCATTCAGTACTTC. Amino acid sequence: CASSRLVGGFKGIQYF.

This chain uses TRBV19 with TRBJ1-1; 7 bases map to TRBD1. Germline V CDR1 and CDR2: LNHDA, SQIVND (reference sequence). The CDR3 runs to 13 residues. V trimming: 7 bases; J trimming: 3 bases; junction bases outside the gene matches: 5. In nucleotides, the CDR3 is TGTGCCAGTATCAGACAGGGCGACACTGAAGCTTTCTTT. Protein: CASIRQGDTEAFF.

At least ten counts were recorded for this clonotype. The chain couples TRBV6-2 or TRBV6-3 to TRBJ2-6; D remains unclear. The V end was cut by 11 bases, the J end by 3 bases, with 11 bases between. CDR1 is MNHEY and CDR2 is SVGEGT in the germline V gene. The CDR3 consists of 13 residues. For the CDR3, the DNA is TGTGCCGTCCCGGTGAATGGGGCCAACGTCCTGACTTTC. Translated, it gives CAVPVNGANVLTF.

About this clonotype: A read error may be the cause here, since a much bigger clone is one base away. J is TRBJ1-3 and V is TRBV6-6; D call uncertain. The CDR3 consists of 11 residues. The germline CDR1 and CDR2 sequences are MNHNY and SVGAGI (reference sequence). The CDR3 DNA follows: TGTACCAGCAGTTATGAGAGCACCATATATTTT. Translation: CTSSYESTIYF.

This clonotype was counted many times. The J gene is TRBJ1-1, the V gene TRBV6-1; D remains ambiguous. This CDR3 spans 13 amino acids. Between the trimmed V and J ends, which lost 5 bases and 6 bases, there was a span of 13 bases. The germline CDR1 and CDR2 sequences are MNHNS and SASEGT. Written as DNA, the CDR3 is TGTGCCAGCAGTCTGACGGGGTGGGCTGAAGCTTTCTTT. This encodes CASSLTGWAEAFF.

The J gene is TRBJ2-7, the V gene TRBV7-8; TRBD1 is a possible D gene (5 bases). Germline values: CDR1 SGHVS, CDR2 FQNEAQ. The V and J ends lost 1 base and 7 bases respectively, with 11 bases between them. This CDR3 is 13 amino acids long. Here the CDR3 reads CASSLEQAQEQYF. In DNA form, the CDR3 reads TGTGCCAGCAGCTTAGAACAGGCTCAAGAGCAGTACTTC.

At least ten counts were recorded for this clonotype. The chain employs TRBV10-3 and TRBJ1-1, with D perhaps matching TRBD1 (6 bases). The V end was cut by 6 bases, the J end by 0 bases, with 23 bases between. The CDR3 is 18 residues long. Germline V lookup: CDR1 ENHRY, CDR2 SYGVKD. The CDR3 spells CAISKNAIQGVMNTEAFF. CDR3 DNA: TGTGCCATCAGCAAAAACGCAATACAGGGTGTCATGAACACTGAAGCTTTCTTT.

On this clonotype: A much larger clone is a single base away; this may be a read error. As DNA, the CDR3 is TGTGCCAGCAGCCGAGGACAGGGGTCTGTCGGCTACACCTTC. This gives the protein CASSRGQGSVGYTF. The V call is TRBV12-3 or TRBV12-4, the J call TRBJ1-2; the match to TRBD1 covers 9 bases. The CDR3 is made up of 14 amino acids. Trimming removed 6 bases from V and 8 bases from J; junction bases left unmatched: 10.

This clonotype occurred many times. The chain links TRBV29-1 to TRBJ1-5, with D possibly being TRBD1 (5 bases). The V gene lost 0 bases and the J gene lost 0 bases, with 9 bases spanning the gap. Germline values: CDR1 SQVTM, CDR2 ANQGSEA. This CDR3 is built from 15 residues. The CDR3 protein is CSVEDRVYSNQPQHF. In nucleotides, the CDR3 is TGCAGCGTTGAAGACAGGGTTTATAGCAATCAGCCCCAGCATTTT.